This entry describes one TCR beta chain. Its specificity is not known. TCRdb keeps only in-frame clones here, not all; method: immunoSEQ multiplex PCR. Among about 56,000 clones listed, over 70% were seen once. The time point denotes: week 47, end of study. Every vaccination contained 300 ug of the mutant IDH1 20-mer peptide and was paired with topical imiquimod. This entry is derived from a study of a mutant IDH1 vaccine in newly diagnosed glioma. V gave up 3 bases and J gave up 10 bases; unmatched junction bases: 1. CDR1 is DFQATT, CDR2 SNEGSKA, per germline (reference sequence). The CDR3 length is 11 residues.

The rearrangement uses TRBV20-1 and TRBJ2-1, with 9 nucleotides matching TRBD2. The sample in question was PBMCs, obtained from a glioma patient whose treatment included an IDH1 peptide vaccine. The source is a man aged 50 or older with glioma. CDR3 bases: TGCAGTGCTAGGCTAGCGGGAGAGCAGTTCTTC. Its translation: CSARLAGEQFF.